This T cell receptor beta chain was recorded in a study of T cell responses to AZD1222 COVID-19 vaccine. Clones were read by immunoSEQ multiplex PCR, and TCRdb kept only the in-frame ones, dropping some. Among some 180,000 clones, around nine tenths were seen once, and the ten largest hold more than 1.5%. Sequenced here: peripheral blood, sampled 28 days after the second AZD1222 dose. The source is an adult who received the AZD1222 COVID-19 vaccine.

The CDR3 protein is CASSQGPQAVLTF. The CDR3 DNA is TGTGCCAGCAGCCAAGGTCCCCAGGCCGTCCTGACTTTC. The chain recombines TRBV4-2 with TRBJ2-6; no definite D call. CDR3 size: 13 residues. Trimming took 1 base from V and 12 from J, leaving 10 bases between them. Per germline, CDR1 LGHNA and CDR2 YNFKEQ.